This T cell receptor (beta chain) was identified in a study of CD8 T cells in Susac syndrome. The sequenced target, TCR beta, came from blood CD8+ and CD4+ T cells. RNA was extracted with the RNeasy kit, and a quantity of about 0.45 to 1 ug was reverse transcribed using random hexamers. TCR beta CDR3 was amplified by immunoSEQ multiplex PCR. This amplification extended across 54 Vbeta and 13 Jbeta segments. TCRdb fed the immunoSEQ multiplex PCR reads into MiXCR, producing one record per CDR3 protein. Of about 190,000 distinct CDR3 sequences in the sample, 90% to 97% are singletons; the top ten hold around 0.096%. CDR1 is DFQATT, CDR2 SNEGSKA, per germline (reference sequence). The CDR3 has 16 amino acids. V trimming: 6 bases; J trimming: 1 base; junction bases outside the gene matches: 12.

Material for sequencing was CD4+ T cells from PBMCs. The receptor comes from a human donor with Susac syndrome. The V and J genes are TRBV20-1 and TRBJ1-1; 9 bases fit TRBD1. Written as DNA, the CDR3 is TGCAGTGCCCAACAGGGGGCGGTGGGAGGGAACACTGAAGCTTTCTTT. Protein sequence: CSAQQGAVGGNTEAFF.